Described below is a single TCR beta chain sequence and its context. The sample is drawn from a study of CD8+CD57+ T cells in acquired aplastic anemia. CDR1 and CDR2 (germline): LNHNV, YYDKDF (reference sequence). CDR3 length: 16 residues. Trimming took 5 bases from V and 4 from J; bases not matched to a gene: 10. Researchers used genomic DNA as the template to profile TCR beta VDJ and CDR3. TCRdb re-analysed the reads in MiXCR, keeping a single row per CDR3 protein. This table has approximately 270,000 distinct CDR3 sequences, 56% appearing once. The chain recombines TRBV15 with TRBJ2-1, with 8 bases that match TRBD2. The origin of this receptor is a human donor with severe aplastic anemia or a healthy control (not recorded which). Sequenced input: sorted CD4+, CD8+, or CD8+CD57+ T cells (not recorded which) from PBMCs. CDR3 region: CATSAKRETLYNEQFF. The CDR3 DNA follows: TGTGCCACCAGCGCTAAGCGGGAGACATTGTACAATGAGCAGTTCTTC.